The next 22 T cell receptor beta chains were all read from a single sample in a study of blood T cells in healthy people across ages. A second PCR of about 6 to 11 cycles used a sample-barcoded 5' primer and a J-beta primer mix. One entry per CDR3 protein results from TCRdb running MiXCR on the 5' RACE reads. The sample has about 640,000 distinct CDR3 sequences; 45% to 65% are singletons. The sequenced sample consisted of blood. The receptors come from a man aged 60-69 years in good health.

The V and J genes are TRBV14 and TRBJ1-2, with TRBD1 matching 7 bases. This CDR3 spans 13 amino acids. The trim removed 4 bases at V and 8 bases at J, leaving 7 bases unmatched. The germline V gene encodes CDR1 SGHDN and CDR2 FVKESK. The CDR3 loop is CASSLGTVGGYTF. The CDR3, as DNA: TGTGCCAGCAGCCTCGGGACAGTCGGAGGCTACACCTTC.

This clonotype was seen only a few times. The J gene is TRBJ1-2, the V gene TRBV5-1, with D perhaps TRBD1 (6 bases). CDR3 size: 15 residues. The V and J ends lost 1 base and 1 base respectively, with 11 bases between them. Germline V gene lookup returns CDR1 SGHRS and CDR2 YFSETQ. CDR3 loop: CASSLSGTNNYGYTF. CDR3 nucleotide sequence: TGCGCCAGCAGCTTGTCCGGGACAAATAACTATGGCTACACCTTC.

This chain connects TRBV27 to TRBJ1-1; 7 bases align to TRBD1. The V and J ends lost 5 bases and 10 bases, in that order; junction bases with no gene match: 7. The CDR3 is 12 amino acids. Germline V gene data show CDR1 as MNHEY and CDR2 as SMNVEV (reference sequence). The CDR3, as DNA: TGTGCCAGCAGTATGACCAGGGGGGTAGCTTTCTTT. Translation: CASSMTRGVAFF.

CDR3 residues: CASSLGPGSAYNEQFF. CDR3 sequence (DNA): TGCGCCAGCAGCTTGGGGCCGGGATCTGCCTACAATGAGCAGTTCTTC. V usage is TRBV5-1 and J usage is TRBJ2-1; D possibly corresponds to TRBD2 (5 bases). Germline V gene sequence: CDR1 SGHRS, CDR2 YFSETQ. Trimming pared 0 bases from V and 2 bases from J, leaving 12 bases between. The CDR3 covers 16 residues. The entire variable domain, with the rest obtained from reference TRBV5-1 and TRBJ2-1, is as follows: KAGVTQTPRYLIKTRGQQVTLSCSPISGHRSVSWYQQTPGQGLQFLFEYFSETQRNKGNFPGRFSGRQFSNSRSEMNVSTLELGDSALYLCASSLGPGSAYNEQFFGPGTRLTVL.

This clonotype was detected a few times. CDR3 in DNA: TGCGCCAGCAGCCTGGAGGACCCCCGGGTCGATGAGCAGTTCTTC. Translating gives CASSLEDPRVDEQFF. J is TRBJ2-1 and V is TRBV5-1, with D possibly TRBD2 on 5 matching bases. The CDR3 runs 15 residues. The V gene's germline CDR1 is SGHRS and CDR2 YFSETQ. V lost 4 bases and J 8 bases, leaving 19 bases between the germline ends.

The rearrangement links TRBV4-1 to TRBJ2-7; 8 bases line up with TRBD2. With 0 bases clipped from V and 2 bases from J, the junction kept 12 bases outside the gene matches. This CDR3 spans 18 amino acids. CDR1 and CDR2 (germline): MGHRA, YSYEKL. Here the CDR3 DNA reads TGCGCCAGCAGCCAAGATCTTCCAGGGACTAGTGTCCCCTACGAGCAGTACTTC. It yields the protein CASSQDLPGTSVPYEQYF.

V is TRBV6-6 and J is TRBJ1-2; unclear D gene. The CDR3 length is 13 residues. V lost 6 bases and J lost 0, with 8 bases in between. Germline assignment: CDR1 MNHNY and CDR2 SVGAGI (reference sequence). In nucleotides, the CDR3 is TGTGCCAGCAGCGTTGGGGCTAACTATGGCTACACCTTC. Translated: CASSVGANYGYTF.

The chain recombines TRBV5-1 with TRBJ2-4; D not certain. The J call is uncertain, as TRBJ2-7 better fits the DNA end. The CDR3 is 14 amino acids. The germline V gene has CDR1 SGHRS and CDR2 YFSETQ. The chain's CDR3 is CASSLGIGHDEQYF. The CDR3 nucleotides read TGCGCCAGCAGCTTGGGAATAGGCCACGACGAGCAGTACTTC.

A few counts support this clonotype. This rearrangement joins TRBV5-1 to TRBJ2-7; D uncertain. V was clipped by 7 bases and J by 1 base, with 6 bases between them. Germline CDR1 is SGHRS and CDR2 is YFSETQ. The CDR3 has 11 residues. The CDR3 DNA follows: TGCGCCAGCGCAGCTTCCTACGAGCAGTACTTC. Encoded protein: CASAASYEQYF.

V is TRBV6-1 and J is TRBJ2-5, with TRBD1 as a possible D gene (6 bases). CDR1 and CDR2 (germline): MNHNS, SASEGT. The V and J ends lost 7 bases and 5 bases respectively, with 8 bases between them. The CDR3 length is 11 residues. This chain's CDR3 is CASTGDETQYF. CDR3 nucleotide sequence: TGTGCCAGCACAGGGGACGAGACCCAGTACTTC.

This chain links TRBV3-1 with TRBJ2-5, with a tentative D call TRBD1 (6 bases). Trimming shortened V by 4 bases and J by 0 bases, and 15 bases separated the two germline ends. Germline V gene lookup returns CDR1 LGHDT and CDR2 YNNKEL (reference sequence). The CDR3 is made up of 16 amino acids. In DNA form, the CDR3 reads TGTGCCAGCAGCCGACTGCTACAGGGTAACCAAGAGACCCAGTACTTC. This encodes CASSRLLQGNQETQYF.

This clonotype turned up a few times. The chain uses TRBV29-1 and TRBJ2-3; 12 bases match TRBD2. The CDR3 consists of 17 residues. The germline gives CDR1 SQVTM, CDR2 ANQGSEA. Trimming removed 8 bases from V and 2 bases from J; junction bases left unmatched: 14. The CDR3 protein is CSIRGASGGAITDTQYF. The CDR3 bases are TGCAGCATCCGCGGGGCTAGCGGGGGGGCCATCACAGATACGCAGTATTTT.

This clonotype was counted only a few times. The chain joins TRBV10-3 to TRBJ2-5, with TRBD1 as a possible D gene (6 bases). The CDR3 is 17 residues long. Germline CDR1 is ENHRY and CDR2 is SYGVKD. The V end lost 0 bases, the J end lost 5 bases, and 19 bases lay between the germline ends. CDR3 bases: TGTGCCATCAGTGAGTCGGGATTACAGGGAAGTGGCGAGACCCAGTACTTC. Protein product: CAISESGLQGSGETQYF.

This clonotype was seen only a few times. The chain recombines TRBV15 with TRBJ2-5, with D perhaps TRBD2 (5 bases). Trimming removed 1 base at V and 5 bases at J, with 11 bases between. The germline gives CDR1 LNHNV, CDR2 YYDKDF (reference sequence). The CDR3 extends over 14 amino acids. The CDR3 sequence is CATSRGGPLETQYF. CDR3 DNA: TGTGCCACCAGCAGAGGAGGGCCGCTGGAGACCCAGTACTTC.

V gene TRBV5-1 combines with J gene TRBJ2-1; a weak D match, TRBD1 (5 bases). From germline, CDR1 is SGHRS and CDR2 YFSETQ. The CDR3 totals 14 residues. Trimming took off 4 bases at V and 2 bases at J, with 10 bases between the two ends. The CDR3 DNA reads as TGCGCCAGCAGCGTCGACAGTGCCTACAATGAGCAGTTCTTC. Protein product: CASSVDSAYNEQFF.

V and J are TRBV6-1 and TRBJ2-1; 7 positions match TRBD1. J lost 0 bases, V lost 6 bases, and 11 bases had no gene match. The CDR3 covers 17 residues. CDR1 and CDR2 (germline): MNHNS, SASEGT. This CDR3 reads CASRDSRQGSSYNEQFF. Written as DNA, the CDR3 is TGTGCCAGCAGGGACAGCCGACAGGGTAGCTCCTACAATGAGCAGTTCTTC.

The J gene is TRBJ1-1, the V gene TRBV12-3 or TRBV12-4; tentative D call: TRBD1 (5 bases). Trimming took off 3 bases at V and 1 base at J, with 12 bases between the two ends. CDR3 length: 15 residues. The CDR3 DNA reads as TGTGCCAGCAGTTTCTCCGGACATCCGAACACTGAAGCTTTCTTT. It encodes CASSFSGHPNTEAFF.

The rearrangement uses TRBV27 and TRBJ2-5, with D perhaps TRBD1 (5 bases). This CDR3 spans 17 amino acids. Germline values: CDR1 MNHEY, CDR2 SMNVEV (reference sequence). The V gene lost 4 bases and the J gene lost 4 bases, with 22 bases spanning the gap. The CDR3 DNA reads as TGTGCCAGCAGTTCCACCAGGTCAGGGCCCCTCCGAGAGACCCAGTACTTC. It is translated as CASSSTRSGPLRETQYF.

The rearrangement uses TRBV10-3 and TRBJ2-3, with D tentatively TRBD1 (5 bases). Per germline, CDR1 ENHRY and CDR2 SYGVKD. This CDR3 is 13 amino acids long. The germline V and J ends were trimmed by 6 bases and 3 bases, with 10 bases remaining between them. The CDR3 region has the DNA TGTGCCATCAGGGGCAGGGAAACAGATACGCAGTATTTT. It codes for CAIRGRETDTQYF.

This clonotype has just a few counts. The V and J genes are TRBV5-1 and TRBJ2-3; 10 nucleotides match TRBD2. CDR3 length: 17 residues. Germline V gives CDR1 SGHRS, CDR2 YFSETQ. V lost 4 bases to trimming and J lost 0 bases; unmatched junction nucleotides: 8. CDR3 in amino acids: CASSKGLARPSTDTQYF. The DNA for the CDR3 is TGCGCCAGCAGCAAGGGACTAGCGAGACCTAGCACAGATACGCAGTATTTT. The full variable domain, completed using reference TRBV5-1 and TRBJ2-3, is KAGVTQTPRYLIKTRGQQVTLSCSPISGHRSVSWYQQTPGQGLQFLFEYFSETQRNKGNFPGRFSGRQFSNSRSEMNVSTLELGDSALYLCASSKGLARPSTDTQYFGPGTRLTVL.

The V call is TRBV21-1, the J call TRBJ2-7. TRBV21-1 is marked as a pseudogene. This CDR3 is built from 12 residues. The CDR3 DNA follows: TGTGCCAGCAGCAAATGGGGATACGAACAGTACTTC. Translation gives CASSKWGYEQYF.

The chain uses TRBV5-1 and TRBJ1-1; D is perhaps TRBD1 (5 bases). The CDR3 runs 13 residues. With 4 bases removed from V and 7 bases from J, the gap between germline ends came to 14 bases. Germline CDR1 SGHRS, CDR2 YFSETQ. The CDR3 region has the DNA TGCGCCAGCAGCCCCGGGACGGGAGATGAAGCTTTCTTT. It yields the protein CASSPGTGDEAFF.